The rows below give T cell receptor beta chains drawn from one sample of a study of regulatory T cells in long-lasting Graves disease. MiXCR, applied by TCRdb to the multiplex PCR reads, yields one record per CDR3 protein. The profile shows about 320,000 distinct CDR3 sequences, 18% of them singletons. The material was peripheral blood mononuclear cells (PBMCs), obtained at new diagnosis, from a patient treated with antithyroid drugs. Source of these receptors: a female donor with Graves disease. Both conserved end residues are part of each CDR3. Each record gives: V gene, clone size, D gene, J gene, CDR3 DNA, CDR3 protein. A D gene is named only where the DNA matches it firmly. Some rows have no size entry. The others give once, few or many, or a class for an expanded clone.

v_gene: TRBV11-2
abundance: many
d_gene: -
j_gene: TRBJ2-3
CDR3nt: TGTGCCAGCAGCTTAGCCGGGACAAGCACAGATACGCAGTATTTT
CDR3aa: CASSLAGTSTDTQYF

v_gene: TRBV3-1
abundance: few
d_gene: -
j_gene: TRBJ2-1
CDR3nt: TGTGCCAGCAGCCAAGCGCCGACGCAGGGGCCCAGGATGGAAAATGAGCAGTTCTTC
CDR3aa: CASSQAPTQGPRMENEQFF

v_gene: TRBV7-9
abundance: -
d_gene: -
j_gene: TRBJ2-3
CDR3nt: TGTGCCAGCAGCTTAGCGGGTCGAGATACGCAGTATTTT
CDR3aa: CASSLAGRDTQYF

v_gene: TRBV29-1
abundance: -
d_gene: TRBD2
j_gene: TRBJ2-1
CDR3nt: TGCAGCTCTGCCGGGACTAGCTCCTACAATGAGCAGTTCTTC
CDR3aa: CSSAGTSSYNEQFF

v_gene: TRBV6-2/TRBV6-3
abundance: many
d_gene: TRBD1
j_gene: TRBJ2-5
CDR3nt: TGTGCCAGCAGTATGACAGGGGGTGCCCGAGAGACCCAGTACTTC
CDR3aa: CASSMTGGARETQYF

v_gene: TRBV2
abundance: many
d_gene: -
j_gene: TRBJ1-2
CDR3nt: TGTGCCAGCAGTGAATCCGGGGACTATGGCTACACCTTC
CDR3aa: CASSESGDYGYTF

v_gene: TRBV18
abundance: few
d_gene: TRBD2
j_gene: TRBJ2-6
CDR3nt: TGTGCCAGCTCAAGAGGACTAGCGGGACCTTCTGGGGCCAACGTCCTGACTTTC
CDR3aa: CASSRGLAGPSGANVLTF

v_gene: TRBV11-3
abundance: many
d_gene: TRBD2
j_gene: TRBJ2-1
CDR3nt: TGTGCCAGCAGCTTCCAAACTAGCGGGTTCTCCTACAATGAGCAGTTCTTC
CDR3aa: CASSFQTSGFSYNEQFF

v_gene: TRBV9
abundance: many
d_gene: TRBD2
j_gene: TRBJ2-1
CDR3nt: TGTGCCAGCAGCGGCGGGGGGGGATCCTACAATGAGCAGTTCTTC
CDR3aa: CASSGGGGSYNEQFF

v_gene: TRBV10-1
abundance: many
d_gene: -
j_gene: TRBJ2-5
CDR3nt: TGCGCCAGCAGTGAGTCTGGGGGACAAGAGACCCAGTACTTC
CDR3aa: CASSESGGQETQYF

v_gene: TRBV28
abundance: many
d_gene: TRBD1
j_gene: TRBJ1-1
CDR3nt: TGTGCCAGCAATGGACAGGGCCCGAACACTGAAGCTTTCTTT
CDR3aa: CASNGQGPNTEAFF

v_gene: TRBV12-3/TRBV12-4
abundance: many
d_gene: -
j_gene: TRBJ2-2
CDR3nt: TGTGCCAGCAGACAGATAAGTAACACCGGGGAGCTGTTTTTT
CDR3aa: CASRQISNTGELFF

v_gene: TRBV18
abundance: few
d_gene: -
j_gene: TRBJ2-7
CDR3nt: TGTGCCAGCTCACCACCTATCGGGGGCCCTGGTTCCTACGAGCAGTACTTC
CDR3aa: CASSPPIGGPGSYEQYF

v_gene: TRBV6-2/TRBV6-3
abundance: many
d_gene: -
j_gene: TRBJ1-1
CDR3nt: TGTGCCAGCAGTTACTCCCTGAACACTGAAGCTTTCTTT
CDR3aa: CASSYSLNTEAFF

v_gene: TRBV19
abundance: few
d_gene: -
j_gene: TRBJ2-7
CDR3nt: TGTGCCACCAAGAAGGAGCTAGCTCATACCTACGAGCAGTACTTC
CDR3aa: CATKKELAHTYEQYF

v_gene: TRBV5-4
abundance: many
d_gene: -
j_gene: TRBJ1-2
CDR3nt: TGTGCCAGCAGCCCGGCGAGCGGCAGCAACTATGGCTACACCTTC
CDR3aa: CASSPASGSNYGYTF

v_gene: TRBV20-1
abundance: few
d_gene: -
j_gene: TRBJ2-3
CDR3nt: TGCAGTGCTAGAGGGCGCGGAGATACGCAGTATTTT
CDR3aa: CSARGRGDTQYF

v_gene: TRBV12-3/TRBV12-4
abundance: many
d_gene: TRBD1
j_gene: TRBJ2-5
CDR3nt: TGTGCCAGCAGTTATTACACGGGACAGGTGGTAGGAGAGACCCAGTACTTC
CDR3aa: CASSYYTGQVVGETQYF

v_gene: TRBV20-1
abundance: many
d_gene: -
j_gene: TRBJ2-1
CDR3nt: TGCAGTGTCCAGATCAGGGGGGGGGGCAATGAGCAGTTCTTC
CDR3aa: CSVQIRGGGNEQFF

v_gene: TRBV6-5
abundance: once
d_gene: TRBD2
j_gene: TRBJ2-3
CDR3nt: TGTGCCAGCAGTTACTCGGGCGGGAGGAGCACAGATACGCAGTATTTT
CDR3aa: CASSYSGGRSTDTQYF

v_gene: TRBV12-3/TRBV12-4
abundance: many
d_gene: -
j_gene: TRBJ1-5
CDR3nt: TGTGCCAGCAGTGTTGACGTGGCCGGATGGCCCCAGCATTTT
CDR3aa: CASSVDVAGWPQHF

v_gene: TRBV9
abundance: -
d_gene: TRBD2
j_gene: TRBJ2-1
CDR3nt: TGTGCCAGCAGCGTGGCGGGACTAGCGGACAATGAGCAGTTCTTC
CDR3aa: CASSVAGLADNEQFF